Shown below are 25 T cell receptor beta chains from a single sample sequenced in a study of T-cell reconstitution after alpha-beta-depleted transplantation in children. For TCRbeta, the library was prepared with unique molecular identifiers. MiXCR, applied by TCRdb to the PCR reads, yields one record per CDR3 protein. The table has approximately 1,000,000 distinct CDR3 sequences, about 29% seen once. The sequencing used PBMCs, mostly from graft donor cells, collected 360 days after TCRalphabeta/CD19-depleted stem cell transplant. Receptors originate from a boy under three years old who had a stem cell transplant for SCID, so the T cells may come from the graft donor.

The chain links TRBV5-1 to TRBJ1-5; the D gene is possibly TRBD1 (5 bases). Trimming removed 2 bases at V and 0 bases at J, with 12 bases between. Germline V gene data show CDR1 as SGHRS and CDR2 as YFSETQ. This CDR3 contains 16 residues. CDR3: CASSFQGPYSNQPQHF. CDR3 sequence (DNA): TGCGCCAGCAGCTTTCAGGGACCCTATAGCAATCAGCCCCAGCATTTT.

This chain links TRBV9 with TRBJ2-7; 9 bases map to TRBD1. This CDR3 comprises 15 residues. CDR1 SGDLS and CDR2 YYNGEE come from the germline V gene. J was trimmed by 5 bases and V by 3 bases; bases with no gene match: 9. The CDR3 bases are TGTGCCAGCAGCGAGGGAGGGACAGGGTACGACGAGCAGTACTTC. This sequence encodes CASSEGGTGYDEQYF.

CDR3 residues: CSAQKGHEGKLFF. For the CDR3, the DNA is TGCAGTGCTCAGAAGGGACACGAGGGAAAACTGTTTTTT. The rearrangement joins TRBV20-1 to TRBJ1-4, with D maybe TRBD1 (6 bases). CDR3 length: 13 residues. Trimming left V 5 bases short and J 10 bases short, with 17 bases between. In germline, CDR1 is DFQATT, CDR2 SNEGSKA (reference sequence).

The chain is built from TRBV5-4 and TRBJ2-1; unclear D gene. Trimming cost V 0 bases and J 3 bases, with 7 bases left between them. Germline V gene sequence: CDR1 SGHNT, CDR2 YYREEE (reference sequence). The CDR3 spans 14 residues. The CDR3 DNA follows: TGTGCCAGCAGCTTGGGACATATCTACAATGAGCAGTTCTTC. This sequence encodes CASSLGHIYNEQFF.

This clonotype has just a few counts. This chain links TRBV4-2 with TRBJ2-7; D is tentatively TRBD1 or TRBD2 (6 bases each). This CDR3 has 15 residues. The V gene lost 0 bases and the J gene lost 5 bases, with 14 bases spanning the gap. Per germline, CDR1 LGHNA and CDR2 YNFKEQ. The CDR3 region is CASSQDEGGWDEQYF. In DNA form, the CDR3 reads TGTGCCAGCAGCCAAGATGAGGGGGGTTGGGACGAGCAGTACTTC.

The chain links TRBV7-3 to TRBJ2-3; D might be TRBD1 or TRBD2, each matching 5 bases. The CDR3 consists of 14 residues. CDR1 is SGHTA and CDR2 is FQGTGA in the germline V gene. Trimming pared 5 bases from V and 3 bases from J, leaving 12 bases between. CDR3 nucleotide sequence: TGTGCCAGCAGCGAGGGGTGGGGAACAGATACGCAGTATTTT. It encodes CASSEGWGTDTQYF.

This clonotype was detected ten times or more. The chain carries TRBV14 and TRBJ2-2; D not certain. Germline lookup yields CDR1 SGHDN and CDR2 FVKESK. V was clipped by 0 bases and J by 5 bases, with 10 bases between them. The CDR3 length is 15 residues. This CDR3 reads CASSQELVGTGELFF. The CDR3, as DNA: TGTGCCAGCAGCCAAGAATTGGTTGGGACCGGGGAGCTGTTTTTT.

V gene TRBV7-6 combines with J gene TRBJ2-3; tentatively, D is TRBD2 (6 bases). The CDR3 consists of 17 residues. Germline V lookup: CDR1 SGHVS, CDR2 FNYEAQ. The germline V and J ends were trimmed by 1 base and 2 bases, with 16 bases remaining between them. CDR3 bases: TGTGCCAGCAGCTTAGTCCCCCGGGGGAGCCCCACAGATACGCAGTATTTT. Its translation: CASSLVPRGSPTDTQYF.

This clonotype was found a few times. J is TRBJ2-3 and V is TRBV20-1, with 7 nucleotides matching TRBD1. V was pared by 5 bases and J by 2 bases, with 10 bases of the junction left unmatched. There are 15 residues in the CDR3. From germline, CDR1 is DFQATT and CDR2 SNEGSKA (reference sequence). CDR3 nucleotide sequence: TGCAGTGCTCCCAAGGGACAGCTAAACACAGATACGCAGTATTTT. It encodes CSAPKGQLNTDTQYF.

V gene TRBV7-3 combines with J gene TRBJ2-5; the D is unclear. Germline V lookup: CDR1 SGHTA, CDR2 FQGTGA. V gave up 2 bases and J gave up 1 base, with 11 bases separating them. This CDR3 is 15 amino acids long. The CDR3 here is CASSLWGGVQETQYF. The CDR3 DNA follows: TGTGCCAGCAGCTTATGGGGTGGGGTCCAAGAGACCCAGTACTTC.

In this sample, this clonotype turned up a few times. The chain joins TRBV11-2 to TRBJ2-7; no clear D. Trimming stripped 0 bases from V and 5 bases from J, with 8 bases between. The CDR3 totals 13 residues. CDR1 is SGHAT and CDR2 is FQNNGV in the germline V gene. CDR3 nucleotides: TGTGCCAGCAGCTTAGAGGCTTGGGACGAGCAGTACTTC. Translating it yields CASSLEAWDEQYF.

The chain employs TRBV6-1 and TRBJ2-3; D is uncertain. The CDR3 extends over 13 amino acids. V dropped 0 bases and J dropped 5 bases, with 6 bases sitting between them. Germline V gives CDR1 MNHNS, CDR2 SASEGT. The DNA for the CDR3 is TGTGCCAGCAGTGAAGCGGTACGAGATACGCAGTATTTT. This sequence encodes CASSEAVRDTQYF.

This chain joins TRBV24-1 and TRBJ1-3; no firm D call. Looked up from germline, CDR1 is KGHDR and CDR2 is SFDVKD. The CDR3 has 17 residues. Trimming cost V 4 bases and J 0 bases, with 15 bases left between them. The CDR3 spells CATSDPRPGGSGNTIYF. In DNA, the CDR3 is TGTGCCACCAGTGACCCACGACCCGGCGGCTCTGGAAACACCATATATTTT.

There are many counts of this clonotype. The V call is TRBV11-1, the J call TRBJ2-3; D ambiguous. Looked up from germline, CDR1 is SGHAT and CDR2 is FQDESV (reference sequence). The V and J ends lost 2 bases and 0 bases respectively, with 18 bases between them. The CDR3 length is 18 residues. The CDR3 region is CASSLLAGSLRSTDTQYF. Written as DNA, the CDR3 is TGTGCCAGCAGCTTATTAGCCGGGTCCCTTCGCAGCACAGATACGCAGTATTTT.

This clonotype was seen a few times. The chain carries TRBV5-1 and TRBJ2-3; tentatively, D is TRBD1 (5 bases). Germline V CDR1 and CDR2: SGHRS, YFSETQ. The V and J ends lost 6 bases and 2 bases respectively, with 25 bases between them. The CDR3 sequence is 18 residues long. The CDR3 DNA reads TGCGCCAGCACCCCTTTTACAACAGGTCGTGGGTTCACAGATACGCAGTATTTT. This sequence encodes CASTPFTTGRGFTDTQYF. Supplemented by reference TRBV5-1 and TRBJ2-3, the full variable domain reads KAGVTQTPRYLIKTRGQQVTLSCSPISGHRSVSWYQQTPGQGLQFLFEYFSETQRNKGNFPGRFSGRQFSNSRSEMNVSTLELGDSALYLCASTPFTTGRGFTDTQYFGPGTRLTVL.

This sequence joins TRBV28 and TRBJ2-1, with D possibly being TRBD1 (7 bases). Per the germline V gene, CDR1 is MDHEN and CDR2 is SYDVKM. The V gene lost 5 bases and the J gene lost 4 bases, with 15 bases spanning the gap. The CDR3 runs 15 residues. The CDR3, as DNA: TGTGCCAGCAGTGGCGCAGGGGGGTTTTACAATGAGCAGTTCTTC. It encodes CASSGAGGFYNEQFF.

The genes are TRBV28 and TRBJ1-2, with TRBD1 matching 8 bases. This CDR3 region has 15 residues. The J segment lost 0 bases and the V segment lost 8 bases, leaving 8 bases of the junction unmatched. Germline assignment: CDR1 MDHEN and CDR2 SYDVKM. CDR3 nucleotide sequence: TGTGCCAGCCGACAGGGGCCTTCATCTAACTATGGCTACACCTTC. This encodes CASRQGPSSNYGYTF.

The chain uses TRBV7-3 and TRBJ2-5; 9 nucleotides align to TRBD1. The CDR3 totals 15 residues. CDR1 and CDR2 (germline): SGHTA, FQGTGA. V was pared by 2 bases and J by 5 bases, with 6 bases of the junction left unmatched. The CDR3 nucleotides read TGTGCCAGCAGCTTAGGGGACAGGGAAACGGAGACCCAGTACTTC. Protein product: CASSLGDRETETQYF.

This clonotype was detected a few times. The chain couples TRBV9 to TRBJ1-6; the D gene is possibly TRBD1 (5 bases). Germline CDR1 SGDLS, CDR2 YYNGEE. Deletions cut 4 bases from V and 12 bases from J, with 17 bases between. CDR3 size: 14 residues. The CDR3 sequence: CASSTSRDLGPLHF. In DNA, the CDR3 is TGTGCCAGCAGCACATCAAGGGACCTGGGACCCCTCCACTTT. Full variable domain (remainder filled in from reference TRBV9 and TRBJ1-6): DSGVTQTPKHLITATGQRVTLRCSPRSGDLSVYWYQQSLDQGLQFLIQYYNGEERAKGNILERFSAQQFPDLHSELNLSSLELGDSALYFCASSTSRDLGPLHFGNGTRLTVT.

This chain connects TRBV5-1 to TRBJ2-2, with 8 bases lining up with TRBD2. Germline lookup yields CDR1 SGHRS and CDR2 YFSETQ. The CDR3 consists of 15 residues. The V segment lost 6 bases and the J segment 0 bases; nucleotides outside the gene matches: 4. The CDR3 sequence is CASKLGLANTGELFF. Here the CDR3 DNA reads TGCGCCAGCAAGTTGGGACTAGCGAACACCGGGGAGCTGTTTTTT.

About this clonotype: Mismatch with germline at one junction end may stem from a read error. This sequence joins TRBV29-1 and TRBJ1-1; D unresolved. Germline CDR1 reads SQVTM; CDR2 reads ANQGSEA. CDR3 length: 11 residues. In nucleotides, the CDR3 is TGCAGCGTCTACAGCGGACGTACCGTCGACTTT. This codes for CSVYSGRTVDF.

This clonotype has ten or more counts. V usage is TRBV29-1 and J usage is TRBJ2-7; possible D gene TRBD2, 5 bases. Germline V gene data show CDR1 as SQVTM and CDR2 as ANQGSEA. This CDR3 has 13 amino acids. Trimming took off 4 bases at V and 7 bases at J, with 17 bases between the two ends. CDR3 DNA sequence: TGCAGCGTTGGAAAAGATGTTTCGGGAGAGCAGTACTTC. Encoded protein: CSVGKDVSGEQYF.

The CDR3 DNA reads as TGTGCCAGCAGCTATGCCCCCCTAGCGGGGGGGCGAAATGAGCAGTTCTTC. Its translation is CASSYAPLAGGRNEQFF. This chain links TRBV7-2 with TRBJ2-1; 12 bases agree with TRBD2. Per the germline V gene, CDR1 is SGHTA and CDR2 is FQGNSA. The CDR3 is made up of 17 amino acids. V trimming: 4 bases; J trimming: 7 bases; junction bases outside the gene matches: 11.

A few counts support this clonotype. The CDR3 nucleotides read TGTGCCAGCAGCTCAGGACTGCCGTTGACAGTGGGCCGAGAAAAACTGTTTTTT. It encodes CASSSGLPLTVGREKLFF. The V and J genes are TRBV28 and TRBJ1-4; D perhaps matches TRBD1 (5 bases). The CDR3 consists of 18 residues. Per the germline V gene, CDR1 is MDHEN and CDR2 is SYDVKM. V shed 6 bases and J shed 8 bases, with 28 bases lying between them.

This chain connects TRBV20-1 to TRBJ2-2; D gene uncertain. V was trimmed by 6 bases and J by 7 bases, leaving 15 bases between them. Germline CDR1 reads DFQATT; CDR2 reads SNEGSKA (reference sequence). This CDR3 has 13 residues. CDR3 DNA sequence: TGCAGTGCAGTGAGCTTGGGGAACGGGGAGCTGTTTTTT. It codes for CSAVSLGNGELFF.